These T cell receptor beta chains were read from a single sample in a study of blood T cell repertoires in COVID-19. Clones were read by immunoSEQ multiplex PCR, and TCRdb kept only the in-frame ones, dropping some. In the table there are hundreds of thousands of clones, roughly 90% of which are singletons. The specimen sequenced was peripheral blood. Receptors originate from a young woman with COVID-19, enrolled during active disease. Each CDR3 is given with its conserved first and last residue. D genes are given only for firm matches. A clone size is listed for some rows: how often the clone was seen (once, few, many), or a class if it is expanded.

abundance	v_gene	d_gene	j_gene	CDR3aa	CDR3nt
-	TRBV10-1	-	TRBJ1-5	CARISRDSREGQPQHF	TGCGCCAGGATAAGCCGGGACTCTCGAGAAGGGCAGCCCCAGCATTTT
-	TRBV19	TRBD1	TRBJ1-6	CASSILVGGSYNSPLHF	TGTGCCAGTAGTATATTAGTAGGGGGCAGCTATAATTCACCCCTCCACTTT
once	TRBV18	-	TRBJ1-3	CASSPNSGNTIYF	TGTGCCAGCTCACCTAACTCTGGAAACACCATATATTTT
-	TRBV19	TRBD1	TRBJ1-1	CASSGQGLGEAFF	TGTGCCAGTTCCGGACAGGGACTTGGAGAAGCTTTCTTT
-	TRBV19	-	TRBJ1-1	CAGQGSGTEAFF	TGTGCCGGGCAGGGCTCGGGCACTGAAGCTTTCTTT
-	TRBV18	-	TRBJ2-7	CASSPNPQSEQYF	TGTGCCAGCTCCCCTAACCCACAGTCCGAGCAGTACTTC
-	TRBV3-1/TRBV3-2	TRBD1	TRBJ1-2	CASSLGQGVYGYTF	TGTGCCAGCAGCCTTGGACAGGGAGTCTATGGCTACACCTTC
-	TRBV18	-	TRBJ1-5	CASSSQQGRKPQHF	TGTGCCAGCTCCTCGCAACAGGGAAGGAAGCCCCAGCATTTT
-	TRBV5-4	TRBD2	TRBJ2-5	CASSTSGDPRETQYF	TGTGCCAGCAGCACCAGCGGGGATCCGCGGGAGACCCAGTACTTC
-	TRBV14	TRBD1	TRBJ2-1	CASSPTGGWGNEQFF	TGTGCCAGCAGCCCTACAGGGGGATGGGGCAATGAGCAGTTCTTC
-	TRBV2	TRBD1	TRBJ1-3	CASSHGDRVRSGNTIYF	TGTGCCAGCAGTCATGGGGACAGGGTTCGATCTGGAAACACCATATATTTT
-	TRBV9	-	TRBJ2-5	CASSVAPGRQQETQYF	TGTGCCAGCAGCGTCGCTCCGGGCCGACAGCAAGAGACCCAGTACTTC
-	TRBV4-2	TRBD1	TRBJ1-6	CASSQEDWDRNSPLHF	TGTGCCAGCAGCCAAGAGGATTGGGACAGAAATTCACCCCTCCACTTT
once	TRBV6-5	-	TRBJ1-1	CASSLDSRTEAFF	TGTGCCAGCAGTCTAGACAGTCGCACTGAAGCTTTCTTT
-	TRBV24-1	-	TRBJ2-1	CATSAQDEQFF	TGTGCCACCAGTGCCCAGGATGAGCAGTTCTTC
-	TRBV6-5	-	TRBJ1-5	CASSYKSNYDQPQHF	TGTGCCAGCAGTTACAAATCCAACTACGATCAGCCCCAGCATTTT
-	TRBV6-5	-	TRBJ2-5	CASSYPGGRETQYF	TGTGCCAGCAGTTACCCGGGGGGCAGGGAGACCCAGTACTTC
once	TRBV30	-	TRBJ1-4	CAWSVTPGDRFF	TGTGCCTGGAGTGTAACCCCCGGGGATCGGTTTTTT
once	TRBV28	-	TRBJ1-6	CASSLLDSPLHF	TGTGCCAGCAGTTTACTCGATTCACCCCTCCACTTT
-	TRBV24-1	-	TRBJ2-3	CATSDLGQGATDTQYF	TGTGCCACCAGTGATTTGGGCCAGGGTGCCACAGATACGCAGTATTTT
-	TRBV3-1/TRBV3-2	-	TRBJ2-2	CASSQATLPGELFF	TGTGCCAGCAGCCAAGCTACCCTCCCCGGGGAGCTGTTTTTT
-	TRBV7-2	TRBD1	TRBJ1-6	CASSTLTGGNSPLHF	TGTGCCAGCAGCACCCTGACAGGGGGGAATTCACCCCTCCACTTT
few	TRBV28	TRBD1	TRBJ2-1	CASSDWTGVKDEQFF	TGTGCCAGCAGTGATTGGACAGGGGTTAAGGATGAGCAGTTCTTC
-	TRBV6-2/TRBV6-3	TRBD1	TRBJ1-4	CASSYRPRGPGNEKLFF	TGTGCCAGCAGTTACCGTCCCAGGGGGCCGGGTAATGAAAAACTGTTTTTT